The clone carrying this T cell receptor beta chain has just one count. Original analysis: It was from reference gene primer amplification that nucleated cell counts were estimated. Here immunoSEQ multiplex PCR was the method, and the copy in TCRdb shows in-frame clones only, minus some. V and J calls and clone size come straight from that table; D and trimming were deduced from the DNA. The sample consists of about 43,000 clones, 75% to 85% of them appearing once. CDR1 is MNHNY, CDR2 SVGAGI, per germline (reference sequence). Trimming cost V 5 bases and J 0 bases; bases outside gene matches: 13. This CDR3 has 18 amino acids. These data belong to a study of blood T cell repertoires in COVID-19. Study-level information: Samples representing acute and convalescent COVID-19 were sourced from the United States, Italy and Spain. From T cells, B-cell-depleted T cells, or PBMCs came the material, which was cDNA or gDNA.

The chain joins TRBV6-6 to TRBJ1-3; TRBD1 matches at 7 bases. Material for sequencing was peripheral blood. This TCR came from a man of 80 years or more in a cohort sampled during active COVID-19. DNA of the CDR3: TGTGCCAGCAGTCCCCTTCATACGACAGGGTCCTCTGGAAACACCATATATTTT. Protein sequence: CASSPLHTTGSSGNTIYF.